This TCR beta chain came from a study of PD-1 blockade in mismatch repair-deficient tumors. Study as a whole: Patients had approximately 11 mismatch repair-deficient cancer types and were previously treated and progressing.

Mismatch repair deficiency was confirmed in all patients, by PCR or immunohistochemistry. Three pembrolizumab responders had their TCRs sequenced. Study-level results: Tumor-resident clones, often undetectable pretreatment in blood, expanded then contracted after pembrolizumab.

As concerns this clone: Antigen unknown.

Measured with immunoSEQ multiplex PCR; TCRdb has only the in-frame clones, and not every one. In the table there are just under 65,000 clones, about nine tenths of which are singletons. The sample was peripheral blood, taken 52 weeks after starting pembrolizumab. The source of this sequence is an adult with mismatch repair-deficient cancer.

CDR3 region: CASSTGGSLSSYNEQFF. The CDR3 DNA follows: TGTGCCAGCAGCACGGGCGGATCTCTTAGCTCCTACAATGAGCAGTTCTTC. The V and J genes are TRBV5-5 and TRBJ2-1; D is unresolved. This CDR3 region has 17 residues. The V gene's germline CDR1 is SGHKS and CDR2 YYEKEE (reference sequence). V lost 4 bases, J lost 0 bases, and 17 bases lay in between.